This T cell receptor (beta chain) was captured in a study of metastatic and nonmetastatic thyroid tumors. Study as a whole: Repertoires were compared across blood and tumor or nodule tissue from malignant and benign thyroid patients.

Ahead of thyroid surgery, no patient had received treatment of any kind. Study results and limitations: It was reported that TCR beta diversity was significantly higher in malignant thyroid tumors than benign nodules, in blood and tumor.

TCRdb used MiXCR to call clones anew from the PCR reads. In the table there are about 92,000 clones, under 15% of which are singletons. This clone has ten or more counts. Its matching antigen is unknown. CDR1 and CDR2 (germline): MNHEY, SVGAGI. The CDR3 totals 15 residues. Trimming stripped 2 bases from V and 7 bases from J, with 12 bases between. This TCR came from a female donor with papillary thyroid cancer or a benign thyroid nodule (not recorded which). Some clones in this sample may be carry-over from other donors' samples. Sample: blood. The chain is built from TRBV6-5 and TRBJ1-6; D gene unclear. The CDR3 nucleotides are TGTGCCAGCAGTTACCGGTCGTCGAGAAATTCACCCCTCCACTTT. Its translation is CASSYRSSRNSPLHF.